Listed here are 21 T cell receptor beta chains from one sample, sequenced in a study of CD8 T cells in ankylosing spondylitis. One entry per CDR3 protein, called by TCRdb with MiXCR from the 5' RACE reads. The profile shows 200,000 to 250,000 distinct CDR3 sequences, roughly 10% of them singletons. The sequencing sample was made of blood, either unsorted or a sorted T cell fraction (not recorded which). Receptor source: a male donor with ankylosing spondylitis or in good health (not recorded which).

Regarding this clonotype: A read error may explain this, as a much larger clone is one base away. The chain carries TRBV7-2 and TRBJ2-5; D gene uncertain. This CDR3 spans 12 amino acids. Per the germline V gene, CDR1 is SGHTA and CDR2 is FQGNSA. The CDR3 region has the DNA TGTGCCAGCAGCTTTGCGCAAGACACCCAGTACTTC. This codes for CASSFAQDTQYF.

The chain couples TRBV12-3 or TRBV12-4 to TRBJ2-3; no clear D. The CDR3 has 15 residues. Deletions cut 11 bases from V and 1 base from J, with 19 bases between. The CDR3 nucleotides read TGTGCCTCGCTACTGGGCCGCATCGGCACAGATACGCAGTATTTT. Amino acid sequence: CASLLGRIGTDTQYF.

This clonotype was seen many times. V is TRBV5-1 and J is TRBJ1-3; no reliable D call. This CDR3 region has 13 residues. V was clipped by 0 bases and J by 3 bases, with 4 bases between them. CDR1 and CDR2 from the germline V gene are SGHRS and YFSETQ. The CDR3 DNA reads TGCGCCAGCAGCTTGGACCTTGGAAACACCATATATTTT. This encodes CASSLDLGNTIYF.

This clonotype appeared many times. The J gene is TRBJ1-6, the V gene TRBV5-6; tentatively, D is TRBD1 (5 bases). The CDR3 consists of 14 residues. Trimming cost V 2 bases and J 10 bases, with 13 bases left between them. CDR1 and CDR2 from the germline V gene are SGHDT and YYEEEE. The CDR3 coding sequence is TGTGCCAGCAGCTTAAGCGGCGGGACCTCACCCCTCCACTTT. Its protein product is CASSLSGGTSPLHF.

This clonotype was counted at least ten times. The CDR3 DNA reads TGTGCCAGCAGTTACTCGGGACCCTCTGGAAACACCATATATTTT. Amino acid sequence: CASSYSGPSGNTIYF. The chain recombines TRBV6-5 with TRBJ1-3; D is perhaps TRBD1 (5 bases). The germline V and J ends were trimmed by 0 bases and 0 bases, with 6 bases remaining between them. CDR1 and CDR2 from the germline V gene are MNHEY and SVGAGI. The CDR3 is 15 residues long.

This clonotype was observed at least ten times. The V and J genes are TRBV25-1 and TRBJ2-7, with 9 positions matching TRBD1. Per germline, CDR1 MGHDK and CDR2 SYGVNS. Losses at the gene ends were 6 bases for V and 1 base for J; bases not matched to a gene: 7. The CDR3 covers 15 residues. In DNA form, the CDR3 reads TGTGCCAGCAGCGTCTCCGGGACAGGGTCCTACGAGCAGTACTTC. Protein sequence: CASSVSGTGSYEQYF.

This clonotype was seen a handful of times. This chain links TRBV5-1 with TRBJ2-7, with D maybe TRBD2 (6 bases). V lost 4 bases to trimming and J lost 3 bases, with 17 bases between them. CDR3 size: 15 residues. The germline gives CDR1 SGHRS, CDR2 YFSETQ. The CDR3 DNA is TGCGCCAGCAGCCCCACGGGGGATGGGCGCTACGAGCAGTACTTC. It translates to CASSPTGDGRYEQYF. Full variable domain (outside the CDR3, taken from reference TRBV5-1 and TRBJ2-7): KAGVTQTPRYLIKTRGQQVTLSCSPISGHRSVSWYQQTPGQGLQFLFEYFSETQRNKGNFPGRFSGRQFSNSRSEMNVSTLELGDSALYLCASSPTGDGRYEQYFGPGTRLTVT.

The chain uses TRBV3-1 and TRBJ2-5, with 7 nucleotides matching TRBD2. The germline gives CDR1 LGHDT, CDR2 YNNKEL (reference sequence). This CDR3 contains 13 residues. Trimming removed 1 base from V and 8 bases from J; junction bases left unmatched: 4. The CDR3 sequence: CASSQVEAGTQYF. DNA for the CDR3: TGTGCCAGCAGCCAAGTGGAAGCGGGAACCCAGTACTTC.

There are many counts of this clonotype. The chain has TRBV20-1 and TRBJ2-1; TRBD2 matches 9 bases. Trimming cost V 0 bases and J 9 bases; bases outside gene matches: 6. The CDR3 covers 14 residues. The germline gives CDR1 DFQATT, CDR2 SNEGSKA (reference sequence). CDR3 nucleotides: TGCAGTGCTAGAGATCGGCGGGGGGGTGTTGAGCAGTTCTTC. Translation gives CSARDRRGGVEQFF.

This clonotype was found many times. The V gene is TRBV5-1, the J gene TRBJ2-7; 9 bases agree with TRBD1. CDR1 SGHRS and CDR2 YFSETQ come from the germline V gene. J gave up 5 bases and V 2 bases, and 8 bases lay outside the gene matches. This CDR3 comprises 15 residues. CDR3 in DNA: TGCGCCAGCAGCTTTGTGGGACAGGGTAGTGACGAGCAGTACTTC. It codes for CASSFVGQGSDEQYF.

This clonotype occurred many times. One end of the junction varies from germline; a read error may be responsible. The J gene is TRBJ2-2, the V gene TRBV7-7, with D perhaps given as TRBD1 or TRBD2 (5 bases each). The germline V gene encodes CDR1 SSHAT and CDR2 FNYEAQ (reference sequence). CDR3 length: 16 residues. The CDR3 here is CASSPTGTANTGELFF. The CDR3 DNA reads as TGTGCTAGCAGCCCAACCGGGACCGCGAACACCGGGGAGCTGTTTTTT.

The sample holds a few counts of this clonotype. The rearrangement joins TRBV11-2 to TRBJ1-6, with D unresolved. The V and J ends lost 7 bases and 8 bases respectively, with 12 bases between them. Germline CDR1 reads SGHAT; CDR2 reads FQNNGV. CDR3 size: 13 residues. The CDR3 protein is CASTRQIDSPLHF. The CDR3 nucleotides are TGTGCCAGCACTCGGCAGATTGATTCACCCCTCCACTTT. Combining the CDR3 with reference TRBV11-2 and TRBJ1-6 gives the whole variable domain EAGVAQSPRYKIIEKRQSVAFWCNPISGHATLYWYQQILGQGPKLLIQFQNNGVVDDSQLPKDRFSAERLKGVDSTLKIQPAKLEDSAVYLCASTRQIDSPLHFGNGTRLTVT.

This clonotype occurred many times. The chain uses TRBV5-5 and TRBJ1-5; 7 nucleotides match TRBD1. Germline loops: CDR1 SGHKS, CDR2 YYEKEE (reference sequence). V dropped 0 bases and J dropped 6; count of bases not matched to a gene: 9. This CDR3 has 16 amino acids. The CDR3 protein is CASSLDWQGGGQPQHF. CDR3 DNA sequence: TGTGCCAGCAGCTTGGATTGGCAGGGGGGAGGTCAGCCCCAGCATTTT.

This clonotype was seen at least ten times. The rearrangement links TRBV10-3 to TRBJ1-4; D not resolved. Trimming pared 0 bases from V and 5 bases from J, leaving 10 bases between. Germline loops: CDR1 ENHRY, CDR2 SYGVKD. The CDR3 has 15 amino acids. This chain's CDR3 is CAISESVGSNEKLFF. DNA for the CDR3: TGTGCCATCAGTGAGTCGGTGGGGTCCAATGAAAAACTGTTTTTT.

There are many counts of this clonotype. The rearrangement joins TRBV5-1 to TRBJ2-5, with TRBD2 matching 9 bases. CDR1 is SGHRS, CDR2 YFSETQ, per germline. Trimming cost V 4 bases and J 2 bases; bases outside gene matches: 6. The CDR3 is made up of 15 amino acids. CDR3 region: CASSSGGNQQETQYF. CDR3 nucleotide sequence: TGCGCCAGCAGCAGCGGGGGGAACCAGCAAGAGACCCAGTACTTC. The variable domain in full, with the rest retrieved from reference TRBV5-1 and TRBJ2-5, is KAGVTQTPRYLIKTRGQQVTLSCSPISGHRSVSWYQQTPGQGLQFLFEYFSETQRNKGNFPGRFSGRQFSNSRSEMNVSTLELGDSALYLCASSSGGNQQETQYFGPGTRLLVL.

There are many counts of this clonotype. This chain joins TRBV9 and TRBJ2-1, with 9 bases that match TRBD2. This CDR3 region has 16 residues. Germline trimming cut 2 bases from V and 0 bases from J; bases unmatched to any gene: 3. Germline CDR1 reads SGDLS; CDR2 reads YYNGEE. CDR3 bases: TGTGCCAGCAGCGTGCTAGCGGGGAGCTCCTACAATGAGCAGTTCTTC. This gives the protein CASSVLAGSSYNEQFF.

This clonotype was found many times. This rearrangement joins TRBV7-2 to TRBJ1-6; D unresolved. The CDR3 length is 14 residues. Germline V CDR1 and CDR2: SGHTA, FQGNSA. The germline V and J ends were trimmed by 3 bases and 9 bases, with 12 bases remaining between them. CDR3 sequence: CASSLEGFVSPLHF. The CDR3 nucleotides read TGTGCCAGCAGCTTGGAGGGTTTTGTTTCACCCCTCCACTTT.

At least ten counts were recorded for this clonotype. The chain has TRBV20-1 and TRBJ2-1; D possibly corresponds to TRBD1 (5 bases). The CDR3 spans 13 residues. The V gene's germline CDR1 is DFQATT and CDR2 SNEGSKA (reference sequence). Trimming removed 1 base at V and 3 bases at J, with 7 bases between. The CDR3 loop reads CSARVTVYNEQFF. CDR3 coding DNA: TGCAGTGCTAGAGTGACAGTCTACAATGAGCAGTTCTTC.

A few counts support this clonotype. The DNA for the CDR3 is TGTGCCAGCAGCTTAGGACTGTACTACGAGCAGTACTTC. Translated: CASSLGLYYEQYF. V gene TRBV7-2 combines with J gene TRBJ2-7; no definite D call. V lost 1 base and J lost 3, with 7 bases in between. Germline V gene data show CDR1 as SGHTA and CDR2 as FQGNSA. The CDR3 has 13 residues.

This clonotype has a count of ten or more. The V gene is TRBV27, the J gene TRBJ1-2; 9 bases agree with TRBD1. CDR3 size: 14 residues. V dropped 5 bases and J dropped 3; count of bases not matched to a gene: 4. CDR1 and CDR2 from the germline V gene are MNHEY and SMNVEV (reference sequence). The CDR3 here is CASSIRDRDYGYTF. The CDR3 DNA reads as TGTGCCAGCAGTATCCGGGACAGGGACTATGGCTACACCTTC.

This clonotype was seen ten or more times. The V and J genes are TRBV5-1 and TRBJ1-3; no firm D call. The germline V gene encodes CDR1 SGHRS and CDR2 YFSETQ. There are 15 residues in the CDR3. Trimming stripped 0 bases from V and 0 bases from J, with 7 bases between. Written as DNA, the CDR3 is TGCGCCAGCAGCTTGGCCCGCGCCTCTGGAAACACCATATATTTT. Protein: CASSLARASGNTIYF.